This is a list of T cell receptor beta chains from one sample in a study of OX40 agonist ivuxolimab in advanced cancers. Sequenced by immunoSEQ multiplex PCR; TCRdb stores in-frame clones only, minus some. The sample shows fewer than 100,000 clones, just over 90% of them seen only once. The sequencing here drew on CD4+ or CD8+ T cells sorted from blood, taken in a trial of the OX40 agonist ivuxolimab. The receptors originated from an adult with an advanced solid tumor such as melanoma, head and neck, liver or kidney cancer. Each CDR3 is given with its conserved first and last residue. Fields, in order: J gene, D gene, clone size, V gene, CDR3 protein, CDR3 DNA. The D gene is left open where the match is weak. Rows may omit the clone size; those that give it use once, few, many or a size class.

TRBJ2-7	-	-	TRBV30	CAWSAPRLGRPYEQYF	TGTGCCTGGAGTGCCCCCCGCCTTGGGCGCCCCTACGAGCAGTACTTC
TRBJ2-5	-	-	TRBV4-2	CASSQDFIAGETQYF	TGTGCCAGCAGCCAAGATTTTATTGCGGGGGAGACCCAGTACTTC
TRBJ2-7	-	-	TRBV11-2	CASSSGVPYEQYF	TGTGCCAGCAGCTCCGGGGTCCCCTACGAGCAGTACTTC
TRBJ1-1	TRBD1	once	TRBV28	CARPRLEGAGGYTEAFF	TGTGCCAGACCCCGTCTAGAGGGGGCAGGGGGCTATACTGAAGCTTTCTTT
TRBJ1-5	TRBD1	-	TRBV19	CASSIGPGQASNQPQHF	TGTGCCAGTAGTATAGGCCCGGGACAGGCCAGCAATCAGCCCCAGCATTTT
TRBJ2-7	TRBD1	-	TRBV18	CASSPRGPDEQYF	TGTGCCAGCTCACCCAGGGGGCCGGACGAGCAGTACTTC
TRBJ2-7	-	-	TRBV7-3	CASSLDFTDEQYF	TGTGCCAGCAGCTTAGACTTCACGGACGAGCAGTACTTC
TRBJ2-7	-	-	TRBV7-8	CASSLVGSHEQYF	TGTGCCAGCAGCTTGGTCGGGTCCCACGAGCAGTACTTC
TRBJ2-1	TRBD2	-	TRBV7-2	CASSLTSASSYNEQFF	TGTGCCAGCAGCTTAACTAGCGCGAGCTCCTACAATGAGCAGTTCTTC
TRBJ2-6	TRBD1	-	TRBV25-1	CASRSKTGPNSGANVLTF	TGTGCCAGCAGGTCCAAGACAGGGCCGAACTCTGGGGCCAACGTCCTGACTTTC
TRBJ2-3	-	-	TRBV27	CASGRAGPDTDTQYF	TGTGCCAGCGGAAGGGCGGGACCAGACACAGATACGCAGTATTTT
TRBJ2-1	-	-	TRBV18	CASSLAVSYNEQFF	TGTGCCAGCTCACTTGCGGTCTCCTACAATGAGCAGTTCTTC
TRBJ2-1	TRBD1	-	TRBV19	CASRGDRERYNEQFF	TGTGCCAGTAGGGGGGACAGGGAACGTTACAATGAGCAGTTCTTC
TRBJ2-7	TRBD1	-	TRBV11-2	CASSWGQGYEQYF	TGTGCCAGCAGCTGGGGACAGGGCTACGAGCAGTACTTC
TRBJ2-7	-	-	TRBV5-6	CASSGSLGRLYEQYF	TGTGCCAGCAGCGGGTCGCTGGGACGGCTCTACGAGCAGTACTTC
TRBJ1-4	TRBD1	-	TRBV6-1	CASRDRGSNEKLFF	TGTGCCAGCAGGGACAGGGGTTCTAATGAAAAACTGTTTTTT
TRBJ2-2	-	-	TRBV7-2	CASSRLGQGKAGELFF	TGTGCCAGCAGCCGCCTCGGGCAGGGGAAGGCCGGGGAGCTGTTTTTT
TRBJ1-6	-	-	TRBV6-6	CASSYGLGSPLHF	TGTGCCAGCAGTTACGGCCTAGGATCACCCCTCCACTTT
TRBJ2-6	-	-	TRBV7-3	CASSLGRASGANVLTF	TGTGCCAGCAGCTTAGGGCGCGCCTCTGGGGCCAACGTCCTGACTTTC
TRBJ2-3	-	-	TRBV7-2	CASSPSRADTQYF	TGTGCCAGCAGCCCTTCCAGGGCAGATACGCAGTATTTT
TRBJ2-1	-	-	TRBV19	CASSIMAPRDEQFF	TGTGCCAGTAGTATAATGGCCCCGAGGGATGAGCAGTTCTTC
TRBJ1-3	TRBD1	-	TRBV5-1	CASSIQGVGGNTIYF	TGCGCCAGCAGCATACAGGGGGTCGGTGGAAACACCATATATTTT
TRBJ1-1	-	-	TRBV6-4	CAGIRHIWMNTEAFF	TGTGCCGGGATTCGACATATTTGGATGAACACTGAAGCTTTCTTT
TRBJ2-7	TRBD2	-	TRBV7-9	CASSTGLAGAGSYEQYF	TGTGCCAGCAGCACTGGACTAGCGGGAGCCGGTTCCTACGAGCAGTACTTC
TRBJ2-3	TRBD2	-	TRBV19	CASSITAGGVDTQYF	TGTGCCAGTAGTATTACTGCGGGAGGGGTGGATACGCAGTATTTT
TRBJ1-2	-	once	TRBV7-9	CASSNQGLYGYTF	TGTGCCAGCAGCAATCAGGGGCTGTATGGCTACACCTTC
TRBJ2-3	-	-	TRBV9	CASSVGGVYRADTQYF	TGTGCCAGCAGCGTGGGGGGCGTGTATCGAGCAGATACGCAGTATTTT
TRBJ2-5	-	-	TRBV30	CAWSSPNLRETQYF	TGTGCCTGGAGCTCTCCCAACTTGAGGGAGACCCAGTACTTC
TRBJ2-6	-	-	TRBV18	CASSPVPGANVLTF	TGTGCCAGCTCACCAGTGCCTGGGGCCAACGTCCTGACTTTC
TRBJ2-5	-	-	TRBV19	CASSIQGTRRETQYF	TGTGCCAGTAGTATCCAAGGGACAAGAAGGGAGACCCAGTACTTC
TRBJ2-3	-	-	TRBV5-1	CASSSPRPAATDTQYF	TGCGCCAGCAGCTCACCCCGACCAGCTGCCACAGATACGCAGTATTTT
TRBJ1-1	-	-	TRBV19	CASSTRGGRGSDTEAFF	TGTGCCAGTAGTACCCGGGGGGGGCGAGGTTCGGACACTGAAGCTTTCTTT
TRBJ2-1	-	-	TRBV7-2	CASSLIVVRSNEQFF	TGTGCCAGCAGCTTAATAGTAGTTAGGTCCAATGAGCAGTTCTTC
TRBJ2-1	TRBD2	-	TRBV5-4	CASSLVAGGGNEQFF	TGTGCCAGCAGCTTGGTGGCGGGAGGGGGTAATGAGCAGTTCTTC
TRBJ1-5	-	-	TRBV28	CASSLAVKRSGNQPQHF	TGTGCCAGCAGTTTAGCGGTCAAAAGGTCGGGCAATCAGCCCCAGCATTTT
TRBJ2-7	-	-	TRBV23-1	CASSQSWQRAYEQYF	TGCGCCAGCAGTCAATCGTGGCAGCGCGCCTACGAGCAGTACTTC
TRBJ2-3	TRBD1	-	TRBV10-2	CASSESRNTGGTDTQYF	TGCGCCAGCAGTGAGTCGAGGAATACAGGGGGGACAGATACGCAGTATTTT
TRBJ2-5	TRBD2	-	TRBV7-3	CASSVNRGSETQYF	TGTGCCAGCAGCGTCAATCGCGGGAGTGAGACCCAGTACTTC
TRBJ2-5	-	-	TRBV11-2	CASSLAGGLETQYF	TGTGCCAGCAGCTTAGCCGGAGGGCTAGAGACCCAGTACTTC
TRBJ2-1	TRBD2	-	TRBV15	CATRDPSGSLNNEQFF	TGTGCCACCAGAGACCCTAGCGGGTCTCTCAACAATGAGCAGTTCTTC
TRBJ2-7	-	-	TRBV10-2	CASSALAHSYEQYF	TGCGCCAGCAGTGCACTGGCCCACTCCTACGAGCAGTACTTC
TRBJ2-3	-	-	TRBV6-6	CASRTDSTDTQYF	TGTGCCAGCAGAACGGACAGCACAGATACGCAGTATTTT
TRBJ2-5	TRBD1	-	TRBV11-2	CASSFVGGLETQYF	TGTGCCAGCAGCTTTGTAGGGGGCCTCGAGACCCAGTACTTC
TRBJ2-4	-	-	TRBV2	CASRPMTSRNIQYF	TGTGCCAGCAGACCTATGACTAGTCGAAACATTCAGTACTTC
TRBJ2-4	TRBD1	-	TRBV4-2	CASSHYDRGEAKNIQYF	TGTGCCAGCAGCCATTATGACAGGGGTGAAGCCAAAAACATTCAGTACTTC
TRBJ1-2	-	-	TRBV19	CASSIDPDEGSGYTF	TGTGCCAGTAGTATAGACCCGGATGAGGGTAGCGGCTACACCTTC
TRBJ2-7	-	-	TRBV11-1	CASSLKLGVSYEQYF	TGTGCCAGCAGCTTAAAGTTGGGGGTCTCCTACGAGCAGTACTTC
TRBJ2-7	-	-	TRBV2	CASSKGFSYEQYF	TGTGCCAGCAGCAAGGGGTTCTCCTACGAGCAGTACTTC
TRBJ2-2	-	-	TRBV5-6	CASSFQDPGELFF	TGTGCCAGCAGCTTTCAGGATCCCGGGGAGCTGTTTTTT
TRBJ2-4	-	-	TRBV19	CASTSRWGGANIQYF	TGTGCCAGTACCTCAAGGTGGGGGGGCGCGAACATTCAGTACTTC
TRBJ2-7	-	-	TRBV15	CATSRNRDPLYEQYF	TGTGCCACCAGCAGGAACCGGGACCCGCTCTACGAGCAGTACTTC
TRBJ2-7	TRBD2	-	TRBV5-4	CASSLGLAGDYEQYF	TGTGCCAGCAGCTTGGGACTAGCGGGAGACTACGAGCAGTACTTC
TRBJ2-7	-	-	TRBV29-1	CSVGTTVSSEQYF	TGCAGCGTTGGAACGACAGTCTCCTCCGAGCAGTACTTC
TRBJ1-3	-	-	TRBV5-5	CASSLAGNTGNTIYF	TGTGCCAGCAGCTTGGCAGGGAATACTGGAAACACCATATATTTT
TRBJ2-7	TRBD2	-	TRBV11-1	CASSLSGISYEQYF	TGTGCCAGCAGCCTTAGCGGGATCTCCTACGAGCAGTACTTC
TRBJ1-1	-	-	TRBV10-3	CAISESTGKMAEAFF	TGTGCCATCAGTGAGAGTACGGGGAAGATGGCTGAAGCTTTCTTT
TRBJ1-1	-	-	TRBV4-1	CASSQAVYRRMNTEAFF	TGCGCCAGCAGCCAGGCCGTTTATAGGAGAATGAACACTGAAGCTTTCTTT
TRBJ2-7	-	-	TRBV5-6	CASSLLSGAYEQYF	TGTGCCAGCAGCTTGTTGTCAGGGGCCTACGAGCAGTACTTC
TRBJ2-7	TRBD2	-	TRBV10-1	CASSELAGKSEQYF	TGCGCCAGCAGTGAACTAGCGGGAAAGAGCGAGCAGTACTTC
TRBJ2-3	TRBD2	-	TRBV28	CASSFPRLAGSTDTQYF	TGTGCCAGCAGTTTCCCTCGACTAGCGGGGAGCACAGATACGCAGTATTTT